This T cell receptor beta chain was retrieved from a study of blood T cell repertoires in COVID-19. Clones were sequenced by immunoSEQ multiplex PCR, and TCRdb holds only the in-frame ones, with some missing. The profile covers roughly 230,000 clones, with about 86% appearing a single time and roughly 3.1% taken by the ten largest. The length of the CDR3 is 14 residues. Germline V lookup: CDR1 SGHNT, CDR2 YENEEA. V was shortened by 2 bases and J by 0 bases, with 4 bases between the two germline ends. The sample consisted of PBMCs or T cells enriched from blood (not recorded which). This receptor was taken from a man aged 50-60 years who had recovered from COVID-19. The rearrangement joins TRBV11-3 to TRBJ2-2; D remains unclear. CDR3 loop: CASSLSANTGELFF. The CDR3 DNA sequence: TGTGCCAGCAGCTTATCGGCGAACACCGGGGAGCTGTTTTTT.